This T cell receptor (beta chain) was found in a study of cytomegalovirus exposure and HLA in healthy donors. The CDR3 runs to 14 residues. With V trimmed by 7 bases and J by 4 bases, 8 bases remained unmatched. Germline values: CDR1 GTSNPN, CDR2 SVGIG (reference sequence). The table came from immunoSEQ multiplex PCR; TCRdb's copy has only in-frame clones and leaves some out. Counted here are 100,000 to 150,000 clones, nearly 90% occurring once; the ten biggest clones make up less than 1.5%. Sequencing was performed on PBMCs. The chain recombines TRBV30 with TRBJ2-1, with TRBD1 matching over 9 bases. The sequence was collected from a woman under 30 in good health and CMV-seronegative. CDR3 in amino acids: CALSLTGGYNEQFF. Here the CDR3 DNA reads TGTGCCTTATCCTTGACAGGGGGGTACAATGAGCAGTTCTTC.